Below are 15 T cell receptor beta chains sequenced from a single sample in a study of blood T cell repertoires in COVID-19. Sequenced by immunoSEQ multiplex PCR; TCRdb stores in-frame clones only, minus some. The repertoire includes around 62,000 clones, roughly 85% of them detected once, and roughly 23% sits in the top ten. The sequenced material came from peripheral blood. The receptors were sampled from a man aged 45-60 years with acute or convalescent COVID-19.

The genes are TRBV6-5 and TRBJ1-2, with 11 bases fitting TRBD1. This CDR3 region has 15 residues. V dropped 6 bases and J dropped 0; count of bases not matched to a gene: 3. Germline V lookup: CDR1 MNHEY, CDR2 SVGAGI. The CDR3 region has the DNA TGTGCCAGCAGCCGGGACAGGGGGTCTAACTATGGCTACACCTTC. As protein: CASSRDRGSNYGYTF.

V usage is TRBV10-2 and J usage is TRBJ1-2; tentatively, D is TRBD1 (5 bases). The CDR3 has 14 residues. Germline V gene lookup returns CDR1 WSHSY and CDR2 SAAADI. V lost 0 bases to trimming and J lost 5 bases, with 10 bases between them. The CDR3 is CASSESGRGYGYTF. The DNA for the CDR3 is TGCGCCAGCAGTGAGTCGGGGCGGGGGTATGGCTACACCTTC.

V is TRBV6-5 and J is TRBJ1-1; D might be TRBD1 (6 bases). CDR3 length: 14 amino acids. Germline assignment: CDR1 MNHEY and CDR2 SVGAGI. Trimming removed 5 bases at V and 0 bases at J, with 10 bases between. CDR3 residues: CASSRTEMNTEAFF. DNA for the CDR3: TGTGCCAGCAGTAGGACAGAGATGAACACTGAAGCTTTCTTT.

CDR3 DNA: TGTGCCTGGAGTCGGGGACAGGGGGTAAACTATGGCTACACCTTC. The encoded protein is CAWSRGQGVNYGYTF. The rearrangement joins TRBV30 to TRBJ1-2; 11 bases map to TRBD1. V shed 2 bases, J shed 2 bases, and the junction held 4 bases outside the gene matches. Germline CDR1 reads GTSNPN; CDR2 reads SVGIG (reference sequence). This CDR3 is built from 15 residues.

This clone occurred many times. This rearrangement joins TRBV19 to TRBJ2-5; 8 bases fit TRBD1. Unmatched junction bases numbered 6, after V lost 4 bases and J lost 5 bases. This CDR3 contains 14 residues. CDR1 and CDR2 (germline): LNHDA, SQIVND (reference sequence). The CDR3 sequence: CASSKNRGRETQYF. The DNA of the CDR3 is TGTGCCAGTAGTAAAAACAGGGGGAGGGAGACCCAGTACTTC. The full variable domain, completed using reference TRBV19 and TRBJ2-5, is DGGITQSPKYLFRKEGQNVTLSCEQNLNHDAMYWYRQDPGQGLRLIYYSQIVNDFQKGDIAEGYSVSREKKESFPLTVTSAQKNPTAFYLCASSKNRGRETQYFGPGTRLLVL.

CDR3 region: CASSSRQGAGYGYTF. In nucleotides, the CDR3 is TGTGCCAGCAGCTCCCGACAGGGGGCAGGCTATGGCTACACCTTC. V usage is TRBV7-3 and J usage is TRBJ1-2; 10 bases are a match to TRBD1. Germline V gene sequence: CDR1 SGHTA, CDR2 FQGTGA. The length of the CDR3 is 15 residues. V was clipped by 4 bases and J by 4 bases; unmatched bases: 6.

V usage is TRBV15 and J usage is TRBJ1-6; D not certain. Germline CDR1 reads LNHNV; CDR2 reads YYDKDF (reference sequence). The length of the CDR3 is 13 residues. Trimming took off 11 bases at V and 3 bases at J, with 11 bases between the two ends. In DNA, the CDR3 is TGTGCCGCCGGTTCCGACTATAATTCACCCCTCCACTTT. Protein sequence: CAAGSDYNSPLHF.

V is TRBV19 and J is TRBJ2-7; 9 bases line up with TRBD2. Germline V CDR1 and CDR2: LNHDA, SQIVND (reference sequence). This CDR3 region has 16 residues. The ends lost 1 base at V and 0 bases at J; junction bases unmatched: 4. The CDR3 reads CASSIASGIPSYEQYF. CDR3 nucleotides: TGTGCCAGTAGTATAGCTAGCGGGATTCCCTCCTACGAGCAGTACTTC.

In its sample, this clone was seen many times. This chain uses TRBV29-1 with TRBJ1-1; D is unclear. Germline lookup yields CDR1 SQVTM and CDR2 ANQGSEA. The CDR3 totals 12 residues. V was trimmed by 6 bases and J by 1 base, leaving 9 bases between them. The CDR3 protein is CSVVTGNTEAFF. The CDR3 region has the DNA TGCAGCGTCGTGACGGGGAACACTGAAGCTTTCTTT.

The chain recombines TRBV27 with TRBJ2-5; 9 bases match TRBD1. Germline loops: CDR1 MNHEY, CDR2 SMNVEV (reference sequence). V gave up 4 bases and J gave up 3 bases; unmatched junction bases: 3. The CDR3 sequence is 14 residues long. CDR3 bases: TGTGCCAGCAGTTCATGGACAGGGGAAGAGACCCAGTACTTC. Its protein is CASSSWTGEETQYF.

This rearrangement joins TRBV6-5 to TRBJ1-2; TRBD1 aligns across 7 bases. Germline trimming cut 7 bases from V and 6 bases from J; bases unmatched to any gene: 11. The CDR3 is 14 residues long. Germline V gene sequence: CDR1 MNHEY, CDR2 SVGAGI. CDR3 amino acids: CASKLDREANGYTF. For the CDR3, the DNA is TGTGCCAGCAAACTAGACAGGGAGGCAAATGGCTACACCTTC.

In its sample, this clone was seen once. Here the CDR3 reads CASSVDLVEQFF. Written as DNA, the CDR3 is TGTGCCAGCAGCGTAGATTTAGTCGAGCAGTTCTTC. The chain employs TRBV9 and TRBJ2-1; no firm D call. V lost 0 bases, J lost 10 bases, and 8 bases lay in between. The germline V gene has CDR1 SGDLS and CDR2 YYNGEE. The CDR3 is 12 residues long.

This clone occurred once. The CDR3 region is CASSIGRGGQETQYF. CDR3 DNA sequence: TGTGCCAGTAGTATCGGGCGGGGGGGCCAAGAGACCCAGTACTTC. This chain connects TRBV19 to TRBJ2-5, with 9 bases that match TRBD2. V lost 3 bases and J lost 1; bases outside the gene matches: 3. The germline gives CDR1 LNHDA, CDR2 SQIVND (reference sequence). The CDR3 length is 15 residues.

Here the CDR3 reads CASSYATGVYEQYV. The CDR3, as DNA: TGTGCCAGCAGTTACGCGACAGGGGTCTACGAGCAGTACGTC. This chain connects TRBV6-2 or TRBV6-3 to TRBJ2-7, with 8 nucleotides matching TRBD1. Germline lookup yields CDR1 MNHEY and CDR2 SVGEGT. The V segment lost 2 bases and the J segment 3 bases; nucleotides outside the gene matches: 3. CDR3 length: 14 amino acids.

The genes are TRBV7-2 and TRBJ2-7, with 8 bases identical to TRBD2. CDR3 length equals 14 residues. V was clipped by 6 bases and J by 3 bases; unmatched bases: 7. Germline V lookup: CDR1 SGHTA, CDR2 FQGNSA. CDR3 in amino acids: CASSRTGLVYEQYF. For the CDR3, the DNA is TGTGCCAGCAGTCGTACGGGACTAGTCTACGAGCAGTACTTC.